This TCR beta chain is from a study of post-analysis software for immune sequencing data. Study-wide context: Relapsing-remitting, secondary progressive and progressive-relapsing multiple sclerosis courses were included.

Study-wide findings and caveats: Multiple sclerosis patients had significantly lower normalized Chao1 diversity than controls.

Points on this clonotype: Its antigen is still unknown.

Carried by the TCR beta cDNA libraries were unique molecular identifiers. TCRdb re-called the PCR reads through MiXCR, storing one row per CDR3 protein. The sample holds approximately 360,000 distinct CDR3 sequences; about a third are singletons and the top ten take under 15%. This sequence originates from a girl aged 10-17 years with multiple sclerosis. Sequenced material: blood.

The CDR3 DNA reads TGTGCCAGCAGCTTGTGGGGTGGCTACACCTTC. Protein: CASSLWGGYTF. The rearrangement joins TRBV5-6 to TRBJ1-2; D gene ambiguous. CDR1 and CDR2 from the germline V gene are SGHDT and YYEEEE. Trimming pared 1 base from V and 7 bases from J, leaving 5 bases between. This CDR3 contains 11 residues.